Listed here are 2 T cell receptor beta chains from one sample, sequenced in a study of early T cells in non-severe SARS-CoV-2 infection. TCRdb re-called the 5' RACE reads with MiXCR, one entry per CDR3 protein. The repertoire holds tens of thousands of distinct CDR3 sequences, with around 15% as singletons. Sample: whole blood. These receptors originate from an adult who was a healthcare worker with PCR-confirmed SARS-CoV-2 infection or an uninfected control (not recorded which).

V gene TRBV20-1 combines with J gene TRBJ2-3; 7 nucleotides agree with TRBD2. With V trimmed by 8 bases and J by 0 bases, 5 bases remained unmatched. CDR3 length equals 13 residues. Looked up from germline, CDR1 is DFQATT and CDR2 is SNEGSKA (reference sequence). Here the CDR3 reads CSTEAGSTDTQYF. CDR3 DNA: TGCAGTACTGAAGCGGGGAGCACAGATACGCAGTATTTT.

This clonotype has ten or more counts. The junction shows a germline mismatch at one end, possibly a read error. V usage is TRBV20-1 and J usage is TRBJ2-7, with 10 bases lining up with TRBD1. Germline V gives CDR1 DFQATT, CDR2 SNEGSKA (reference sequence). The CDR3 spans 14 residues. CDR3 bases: TGCAGTGCTGGAGACAGGGGGCTCCTCCACGAGCAGTACTTC. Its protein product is CSAGDRGLLHEQYF.